In its sample, the clone carrying this T cell receptor (beta chain) was seen many times. The entry originates in a study of neurological immune-mediated disorders. Unsorted libraries were generated from 2 million PBMCs held at -80 degrees C. CDR3 length equals 15 residues. The germline V gene has CDR1 DFQATT and CDR2 SNEGSKA (reference sequence). J lost 7 bases, V lost 6 bases, and 17 bases had no gene match. Using its own MiXCR run on the 5' RACE reads, TCRdb lists one record per CDR3 protein. The profile shows about 70,000 distinct CDR3 sequences, about 3% of them singletons. The sample comprised PBMCs. V is TRBV20-1 and J is TRBJ2-7; TRBD2 matches at 8 bases. The clonotype originates from a woman in her forties or fifties with multiple sclerosis. The CDR3 sequence is CSANNPTAGVEEQYF. The CDR3 nucleotides read TGCAGTGCCAACAACCCCACAGCGGGAGTTGAAGAGCAGTACTTC.